In this sample, the clone carrying this T cell receptor beta chain turned up a few times. The target antigen is unknown. Additional DNA sequences in this sample encode the identical CDR3. This sample is drawn from a study of cytomegalovirus exposure and HLA in healthy donors. Overall study findings and caveats: Analysis was carried out at a later point, and it linked a missense DCLRE1C variant to TCR beta V- and J-gene trimming.

Trimming left V 0 bases short and J 1 base short, with 10 bases between. The CDR3 covers 16 residues. Germline assignment: CDR1 MNHEY and CDR2 SVGAGI. PCR amplification relied on 60 Vbeta primers (plus 13 Jbeta primers). Here immunoSEQ multiplex PCR was the method, and the copy in TCRdb shows in-frame clones only, minus some. Of under 200,000 clones in the sample, roughly 13% were seen once. The chain uses TRBV6-5 and TRBJ1-3; TRBD1 is a possible D gene (6 bases). The material sequenced was PBMCs. The sequence was obtained from a man between 45 and 60 years old in good health and CMV-seropositive. This CDR3 is CASSYSGGLSGNTIYF. CDR3 in DNA: TGTGCCAGCAGTTACTCAGGGGGATTATCTGGAAACACCATATATTTT.